This record covers a single T cell receptor (beta chain). The record originates from a study of blood T cell repertoires in COVID-19. About the study: Sites in the United States, Italy and Spain provided acute and convalescent COVID-19 samples. The cDNA or gDNA used as material had been derived from T cells, B-cell-depleted T cells, or PBMCs.

This CDR3 has 14 residues. Germline V gives CDR1 SQVTM, CDR2 ANQGSEA. Trimming took off 6 bases at V and 2 bases at J, with 16 bases between the two ends. The assay was immunoSEQ multiplex PCR, and TCRdb's table has in-frame clones only and misses some. The data contain 150,000 to 200,000 clones, 60% to 85% of them singletons. The sequencing sample was made of peripheral blood. V is TRBV29-1 and J is TRBJ2-5, with D possibly TRBD2 on 5 matching bases. The receptor was isolated from a man in his 60s with active or convalescent COVID-19. DNA of the CDR3: TGCAGCGTGGGTCTAACGGGGAAGCAAGAGACCCAGTACTTC. It specifies CSVGLTGKQETQYF.